Detailed here is one TCR beta chain. The target antigen is unknown. Use of 60 Vbeta and 13 Jbeta primers characterized the PCR. The table came from immunoSEQ multiplex PCR; TCRdb's copy has only in-frame clones and leaves some out. The sample consists of about 180,000 clones, around four fifths of them appearing once. The entry originates in a study of cytomegalovirus exposure and HLA in healthy donors. Whole-study results and caveats: Presence/absence analyses took donor sequencing depth as roughly uniform. The study carried out a later analysis of TCR beta sequences. It associated under 20,000 of them with specific HLA alleles at a false discovery rate of 0.05.

The sample consisted of PBMCs. This clonotype was sampled from a young woman in good health and CMV-seropositive.

The CDR3 DNA reads TGTGCCACCCAAGAACTTGTGTGGAGGGACAGGGGTGGCTACGAGCAGTACTTC. This encodes CATQELVWRDRGGYEQYF. The chain links TRBV7-2 to TRBJ2-7; 10 bases are shared with TRBD1. Germline values: CDR1 SGHTA, CDR2 FQGNSA. This CDR3 is built from 18 residues. Unmatched junction bases numbered 21, after V lost 10 bases and J lost 3 bases.